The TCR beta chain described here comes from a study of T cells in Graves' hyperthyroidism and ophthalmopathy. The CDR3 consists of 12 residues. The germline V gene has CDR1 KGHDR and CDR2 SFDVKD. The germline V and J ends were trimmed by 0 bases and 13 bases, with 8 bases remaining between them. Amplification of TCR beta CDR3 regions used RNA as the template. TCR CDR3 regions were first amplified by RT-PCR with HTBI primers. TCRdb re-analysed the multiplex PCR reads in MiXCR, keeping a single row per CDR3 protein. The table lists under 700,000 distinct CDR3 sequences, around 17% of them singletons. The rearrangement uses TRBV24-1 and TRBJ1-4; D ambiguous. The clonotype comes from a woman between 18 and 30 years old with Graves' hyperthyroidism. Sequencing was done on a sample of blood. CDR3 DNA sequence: TGTGCCACCAGTGATTTGGAGGGAAGACTGTTTTTT. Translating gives CATSDLEGRLFF.